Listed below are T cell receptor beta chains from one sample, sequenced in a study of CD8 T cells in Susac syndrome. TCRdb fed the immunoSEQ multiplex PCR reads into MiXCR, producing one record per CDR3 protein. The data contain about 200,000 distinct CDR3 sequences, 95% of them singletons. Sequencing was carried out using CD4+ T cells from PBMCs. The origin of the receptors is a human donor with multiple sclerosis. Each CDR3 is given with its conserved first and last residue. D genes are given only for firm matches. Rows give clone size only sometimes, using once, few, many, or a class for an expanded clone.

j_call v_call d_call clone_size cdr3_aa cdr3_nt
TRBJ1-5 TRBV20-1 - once CSALQGLSNQPQHF TGCAGTGCCCTACAGGGACTTTCCAATCAGCCCCAGCATTTT
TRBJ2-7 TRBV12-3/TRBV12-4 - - CASSTGALDTYEQYF TGTGCCAGCAGTACCGGGGCCCTGGACACCTACGAGCAGTACTTC
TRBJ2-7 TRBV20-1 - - CSARRGAYEQYF TGCAGTGCTAGGAGGGGCGCGTACGAGCAGTACTTC
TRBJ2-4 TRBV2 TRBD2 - CASGASGVALSIQYF TGTGCCAGCGGGGCTAGCGGGGTGGCCCTTAGCATTCAGTACTTC
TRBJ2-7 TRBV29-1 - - CSVSDGYEQYF TGCAGCGTCTCGGACGGATACGAGCAGTACTTC
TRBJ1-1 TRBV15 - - CATSRGANLNTEAFF TGTGCCACCAGCAGAGGGGCCAACTTGAACACTGAAGCTTTCTTT
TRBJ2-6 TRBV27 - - CASSTQFSGANVLTF TGTGCCAGCAGTACCCAGTTCTCTGGGGCCAACGTCCTGACTTTC
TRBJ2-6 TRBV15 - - CATSSRRESGANVLTF TGTGCCACCAGCAGTAGAAGGGAATCTGGGGCCAACGTCCTGACTTTC
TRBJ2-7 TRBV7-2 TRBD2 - CASSTGLAGYEQYF TGTGCCAGCAGCACAGGACTAGCGGGCTACGAGCAGTACTTC
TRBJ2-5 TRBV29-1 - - CSGWEETQYF TGCAGCGGTTGGGAGGAGACCCAGTACTTC
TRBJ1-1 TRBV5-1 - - CASSPGDIDEAFF TGCGCCAGCAGCCCGGGGGACATAGATGAAGCTTTCTTT
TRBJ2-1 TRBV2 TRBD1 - CASHWDRAYNEQFF TGTGCCAGCCATTGGGACAGAGCCTACAATGAGCAGTTCTTC
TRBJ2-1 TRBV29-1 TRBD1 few CSVGQGADEQFF TGCAGCGTCGGACAGGGGGCGGATGAGCAGTTCTTC
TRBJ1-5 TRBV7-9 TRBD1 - CASSSGTANQPQHF TGTGCCAGCAGCTCGGGGACAGCGAATCAGCCCCAGCATTTT
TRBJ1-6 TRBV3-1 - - CASSQPQDNSPLHF TGTGCCAGCAGCCAACCACAAGATAATTCACCCCTCCACTTT
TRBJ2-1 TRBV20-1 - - CSARVGRGGGEQFF TGCAGTGCTAGAGTGGGCAGGGGTGGAGGTGAGCAGTTCTTC
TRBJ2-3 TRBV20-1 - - CSAPDSRTDTQYF TGCAGTGCTCCGGACAGCCGCACAGATACGCAGTATTTT
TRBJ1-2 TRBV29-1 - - CSVHRVNYGYTF TGCAGCGTCCACAGAGTCAACTATGGCTACACCTTC
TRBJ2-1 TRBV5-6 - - CASSLVGVSSYNEQFF TGTGCCAGCAGCTTGGTAGGGGTTAGCTCCTACAATGAGCAGTTCTTC
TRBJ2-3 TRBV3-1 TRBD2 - CASSPTSGGADTQYF TGTGCCAGCAGCCCGACTAGCGGGGGAGCAGATACGCAGTATTTT
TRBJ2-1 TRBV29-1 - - CSVSHREAYNEQFF TGCAGCGTTTCCCACAGGGAGGCCTACAATGAGCAGTTCTTC
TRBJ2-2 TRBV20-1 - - CSASNRAVGELFF TGCAGTGCTAGTAACAGGGCGGTCGGGGAGCTGTTTTTT
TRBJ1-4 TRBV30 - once CAWSYTSGQYEKLFF TGTGCCTGGAGTTACACGAGCGGGCAGTACGAAAAACTGTTTTTT
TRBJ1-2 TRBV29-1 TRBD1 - CSVVGTGVYGYTF TGCAGCGTTGTGGGGACAGGGGTCTATGGCTACACCTTC
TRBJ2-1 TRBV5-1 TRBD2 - CASSLESSGGYNEQFF TGCGCCAGCAGCTTGGAGTCTAGCGGGGGTTACAATGAGCAGTTCTTC
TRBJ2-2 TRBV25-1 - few CASSRQNTGELFF TGTGCCAGCAGTCGACAGAACACCGGGGAGCTGTTTTTT
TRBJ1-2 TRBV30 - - CAWSPHPDYGYTF TGTGCCTGGAGTCCCCATCCTGACTATGGCTACACCTTC
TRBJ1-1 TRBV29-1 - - CSAWIRGNTEAFF TGCAGCGCATGGATAAGGGGAAACACTGAAGCTTTCTTT
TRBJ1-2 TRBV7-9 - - CASSLGIGSNYGYTF TGTGCCAGCAGCTTAGGCATCGGGTCCAACTATGGCTACACCTTC
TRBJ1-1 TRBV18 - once CASSREAVEMNTEAFF TGTGCCAGCTCACGAGAAGCGGTGGAGATGAACACTGAAGCTTTCTTT
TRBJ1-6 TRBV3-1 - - CASSQATTAPNSPLHF TGTGCCAGCAGCCAAGCGACGACAGCTCCTAATTCACCCCTCCACTTT
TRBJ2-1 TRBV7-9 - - CASSLGKAEQFF TGTGCCAGCAGCTTAGGGAAGGCTGAGCAGTTCTTC
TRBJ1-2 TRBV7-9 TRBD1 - CASRLLLRTGEYHGYTF TGTGCCAGCAGGCTCTTACTCCGGACAGGGGAATACCATGGCTACACCTTC
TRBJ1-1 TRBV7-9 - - CASSLTDEAFF TGTGCCAGCAGTTTAACGGACGAAGCTTTCTTT
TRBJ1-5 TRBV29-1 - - CSVAYTGRVDQPQHF TGCAGCGTTGCGTATACGGGCAGGGTGGACCAGCCCCAGCATTTT
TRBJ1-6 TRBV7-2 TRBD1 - CASSLAPGQVVTPLHF TGTGCCAGCAGCTTAGCGCCGGGACAGGTGGTTACACCCCTCCACTTT
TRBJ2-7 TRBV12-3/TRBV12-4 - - CASTVSGTLVPYEQYF TGTGCCAGCACCGTATCCGGGACATTAGTACCCTACGAGCAGTACTTC
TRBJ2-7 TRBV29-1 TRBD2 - CSVGRGGLSYEQYF TGCAGCGTTGGTCGCGGGGGTCTCTCCTACGAGCAGTACTTC
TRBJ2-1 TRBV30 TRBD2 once CAWSARLAGDEQFF TGTGCCTGGAGTGCCCGGCTAGCGGGGGATGAGCAGTTCTTC
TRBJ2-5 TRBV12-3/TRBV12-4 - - CASSSDTRETQYF TGTGCCAGCAGTTCGGACACTAGGGAGACCCAGTACTTC
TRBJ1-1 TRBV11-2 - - CASSFISTTSNAEAFF TGTGCCAGCAGCTTCATCAGTACCACCTCGAACGCTGAAGCTTTCTTT